These T cell receptor beta chains were read from a single sample in a study of shared clonotypes between healthy human individuals. Measured with immunoSEQ multiplex PCR; TCRdb has only the in-frame clones, and not every one. The table records about 450,000 clones, around 79% of them present only once. The sequencing input was PBMCs. These receptors originate from a woman in her 40s in good health. Some clones in this sample may be carry-over from other donors' samples. The CDR3 runs from the conserved cysteine through the conserved F or W. Each record gives: V gene, D gene, clone size, J gene, CDR3 protein, CDR3 DNA. D genes are given only for firm matches. Expanded clones get a size class; other rows say once, few or many, or leave the size out.

v_gene: TRBV19
d_gene: NA
abundance: NA
j_gene: TRBJ1-5
CDR3aa: CASSIGRALGNQPQHF
CDR3nt: TGTGCCAGTAGTATAGGGAGAGCCCTTGGCAATCAGCCCCAGCATTTT

v_gene: TRBV18
d_gene: TRBD1
abundance: NA
j_gene: TRBJ2-1
CDR3aa: CASSHALTGEFDEQFF
CDR3nt: TGTGCCAGCTCACACGCTCTGACAGGGGAATTCGATGAGCAGTTCTTC

v_gene: TRBV9
d_gene: NA
abundance: NA
j_gene: TRBJ2-3
CDR3aa: CASSPRVGDTQYF
CDR3nt: TGTGCCAGCAGCCCGCGGGTAGGAGATACGCAGTATTTT

v_gene: TRBV7-6
d_gene: TRBD2
abundance: NA
j_gene: TRBJ2-7
CDR3aa: CASSLVSTGLTSGAYEQYF
CDR3nt: TGTGCCAGCAGCTTAGTTTCGACAGGCCTGACTAGCGGGGCTTACGAGCAGTACTTC

v_gene: TRBV4-2
d_gene: NA
abundance: NA
j_gene: TRBJ2-1
CDR3aa: CASSQDAGNEQFF
CDR3nt: TGTGCCAGCAGCCAAGATGCAGGAAATGAGCAGTTCTTC

v_gene: TRBV6-5
d_gene: NA
abundance: NA
j_gene: TRBJ1-2
CDR3aa: CASSYGGGYGYTF
CDR3nt: TGTGCCAGCAGTTACGGGGGCGGGTATGGCTACACCTTC

v_gene: TRBV5-1
d_gene: NA
abundance: NA
j_gene: TRBJ1-2
CDR3aa: CASSLDQGLYYGYTF
CDR3nt: TGCGCCAGCAGCTTGGACCAGGGCCTTTACTATGGCTACACCTTC

v_gene: TRBV29-1
d_gene: NA
abundance: few
j_gene: TRBJ2-3
CDR3aa: CSVEDTLWFDTQYF
CDR3nt: TGCAGCGTTGAAGATACGTTATGGTTTGATACGCAGTATTTT

v_gene: TRBV5-1
d_gene: TRBD1
abundance: NA
j_gene: TRBJ2-3
CDR3aa: CASSLGQGGDTQYF
CDR3nt: TGCGCCAGCAGCCTCGGACAGGGAGGTGATACGCAGTATTTT

v_gene: TRBV4-2
d_gene: TRBD1
abundance: NA
j_gene: TRBJ1-1
CDR3aa: CASSQVSRSGGNTEAFF
CDR3nt: TGTGCCAGCAGCCAAGTGTCGAGGTCAGGGGGGAACACTGAAGCTTTCTTT

v_gene: TRBV23-1
d_gene: NA
abundance: NA
j_gene: TRBJ1-2
CDR3aa: CASSPNSQEFYGYTF
CDR3nt: TGCGCCAGCAGCCCTAACTCTCAGGAGTTCTATGGCTACACCTTC

v_gene: TRBV6-5
d_gene: NA
abundance: NA
j_gene: TRBJ1-2
CDR3aa: CASCPQEGVAGYTF
CDR3nt: TGTGCCAGCTGCCCTCAAGAGGGAGTAGCTGGCTACACCTTC

v_gene: TRBV11-2
d_gene: TRBD2
abundance: once
j_gene: TRBJ2-7
CDR3aa: CASSLAGLAGESYEQYF
CDR3nt: TGTGCCAGCAGCTTAGCGGGACTAGCGGGAGAATCCTACGAGCAGTACTTC

v_gene: TRBV28
d_gene: NA
abundance: NA
j_gene: TRBJ1-2
CDR3aa: CASSRQVSGYTF
CDR3nt: TGTGCCAGCAGTCGTCAAGTCAGTGGCTACACCTTC

v_gene: TRBV6-1
d_gene: NA
abundance: NA
j_gene: TRBJ1-1
CDR3aa: CASSEAVSFF
CDR3nt: TGTGCCAGCAGTGAAGCGGTGTCTTTCTTT

v_gene: TRBV18
d_gene: NA
abundance: NA
j_gene: TRBJ2-3
CDR3aa: CASSQEPTDTQYF
CDR3nt: TGTGCCAGCTCACAAGAACCCACAGATACGCAGTATTTT

v_gene: TRBV19
d_gene: NA
abundance: once
j_gene: TRBJ1-1
CDR3aa: CASSIGPANTEAFF
CDR3nt: TGTGCCAGTAGTATCGGCCCAGCGAACACTGAAGCTTTCTTT

v_gene: TRBV20-1
d_gene: NA
abundance: few
j_gene: TRBJ2-1
CDR3aa: CSARADNEQFF
CDR3nt: TGCAGTGCGCGGGCCGACAATGAGCAGTTCTTC

v_gene: TRBV23-1
d_gene: TRBD2
abundance: NA
j_gene: TRBJ2-1
CDR3aa: CASSRPAGVGSEQFF
CDR3nt: TGCGCCAGCAGTCGACCAGCGGGAGTGGGGAGTGAGCAGTTCTTC

v_gene: TRBV6-1
d_gene: TRBD1
abundance: few
j_gene: TRBJ1-4
CDR3aa: CASRLTGDNEKLFF
CDR3nt: TGTGCCAGCAGGCTGACAGGGGACAATGAAAAACTGTTTTTT

v_gene: TRBV9
d_gene: TRBD2
abundance: NA
j_gene: TRBJ2-7
CDR3aa: CASSVRSGSYEQYF
CDR3nt: TGTGCCAGCAGCGTAAGGAGCGGGAGCTACGAGCAGTACTTC

v_gene: TRBV27
d_gene: NA
abundance: NA
j_gene: TRBJ2-7
CDR3aa: CASSLSRAGEQYF
CDR3nt: TGTGCCAGCAGTTTATCGCGAGCAGGGGAGCAGTACTTC

v_gene: TRBV5-1
d_gene: NA
abundance: NA
j_gene: TRBJ2-3
CDR3aa: CASSLASLNTDTQYF
CDR3nt: TGCGCCAGCAGCTTGGCAAGTCTGAACACAGATACGCAGTATTTT